This T cell receptor (beta chain) was identified during a study of tumor and adjacent non-tumor tissue in lung cancer. Study in general: On average, productive TCRbeta reads reached roughly 4 million per sample.

The template was RNA from unsorted bulk tissue. The library came from three nested PCR rounds adapted from ARM-PCR protocols. TCRdb called the multiplex PCR reads again in MiXCR, with one record for every CDR3 protein. The sample records 120,000 to 150,000 distinct CDR3 sequences, roughly 66% being singletons. Of note for this clonotype: The CDR3 end shows no conserved phenylalanine or tryptophan, and so a read error is likely.

The material sequenced was lung tumor tissue. This TCR derives from a man aged 55 to 70 with small cell lung cancer.

The CDR3: CASSLSSTEELFL. In DNA, the CDR3 is TGTGCCAGCAGCTTATCCTCCACCGAGGAGCTGTTTTTA. The V call is TRBV11-2, the J call TRBJ2-2; D ambiguous. Germline-derived CDR1 and CDR2 are SGHAT and FQNNGV. The CDR3 is 13 residues long.